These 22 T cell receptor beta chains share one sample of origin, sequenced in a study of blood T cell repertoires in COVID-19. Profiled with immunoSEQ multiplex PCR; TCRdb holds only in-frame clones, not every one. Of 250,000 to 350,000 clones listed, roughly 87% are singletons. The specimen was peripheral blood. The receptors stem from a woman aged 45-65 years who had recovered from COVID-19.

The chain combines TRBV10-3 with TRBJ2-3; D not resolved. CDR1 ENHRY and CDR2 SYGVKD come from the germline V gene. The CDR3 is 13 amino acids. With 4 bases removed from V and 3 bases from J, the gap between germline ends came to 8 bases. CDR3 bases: TGTGCCATCAGTGGGTCACAGACAGATACGCAGTATTTT. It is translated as CAISGSQTDTQYF.

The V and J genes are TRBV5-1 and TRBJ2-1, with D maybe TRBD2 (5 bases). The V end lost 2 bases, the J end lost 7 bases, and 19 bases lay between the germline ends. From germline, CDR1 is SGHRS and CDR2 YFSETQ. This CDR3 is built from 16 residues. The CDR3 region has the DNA TGCGCCAGCAGCTTTAGAGGAGAGGGCGTTCGTAATGAGCAGTTCTTC. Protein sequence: CASSFRGEGVRNEQFF.

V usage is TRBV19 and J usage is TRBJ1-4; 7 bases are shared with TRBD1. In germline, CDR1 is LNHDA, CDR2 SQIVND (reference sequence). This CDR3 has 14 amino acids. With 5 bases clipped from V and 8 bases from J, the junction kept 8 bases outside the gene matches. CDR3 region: CASSPGQRSEKLFF. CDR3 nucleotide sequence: TGTGCCAGTAGTCCGGGACAGCGTTCCGAAAAACTGTTTTTT.

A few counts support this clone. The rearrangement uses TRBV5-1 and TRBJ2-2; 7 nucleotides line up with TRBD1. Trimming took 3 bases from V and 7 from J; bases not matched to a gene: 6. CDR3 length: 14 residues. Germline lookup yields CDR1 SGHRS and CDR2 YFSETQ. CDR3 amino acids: CASSSTGSGGELFF. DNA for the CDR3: TGCGCCAGCAGCTCGACAGGGTCGGGCGGGGAGCTGTTTTTT.

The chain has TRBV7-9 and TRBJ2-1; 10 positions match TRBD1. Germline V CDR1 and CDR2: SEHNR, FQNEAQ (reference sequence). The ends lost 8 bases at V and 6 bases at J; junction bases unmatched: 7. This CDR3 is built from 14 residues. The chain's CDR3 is CASLGTGASNEQFF. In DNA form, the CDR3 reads TGTGCCAGCTTAGGGACAGGGGCCTCCAATGAGCAGTTCTTC.

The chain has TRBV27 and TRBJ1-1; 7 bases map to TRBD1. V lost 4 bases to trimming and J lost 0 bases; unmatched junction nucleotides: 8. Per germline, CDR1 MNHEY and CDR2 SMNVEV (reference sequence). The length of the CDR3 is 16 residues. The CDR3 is CASSSSPTGLNTEAFF. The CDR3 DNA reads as TGTGCCAGCAGTTCCTCCCCGACAGGGTTGAACACTGAAGCTTTCTTT.

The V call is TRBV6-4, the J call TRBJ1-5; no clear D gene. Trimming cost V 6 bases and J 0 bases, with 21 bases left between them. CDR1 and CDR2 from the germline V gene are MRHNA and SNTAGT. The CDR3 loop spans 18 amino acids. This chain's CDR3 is CASSSRATPTLSNQPQHF. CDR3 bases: TGTGCCAGCAGCTCGCGGGCAACACCAACCCTTAGCAATCAGCCCCAGCATTTT.

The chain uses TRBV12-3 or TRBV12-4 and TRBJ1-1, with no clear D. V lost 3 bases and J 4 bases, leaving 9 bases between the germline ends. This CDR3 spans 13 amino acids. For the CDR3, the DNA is TGTGCCAGCAGTTTTAGTTCGGGCACTGAAGCTTTCTTT. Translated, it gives CASSFSSGTEAFF.

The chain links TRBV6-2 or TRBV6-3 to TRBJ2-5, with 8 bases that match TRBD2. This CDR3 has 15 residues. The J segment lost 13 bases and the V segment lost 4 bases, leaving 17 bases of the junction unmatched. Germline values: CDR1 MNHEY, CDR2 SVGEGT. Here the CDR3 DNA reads TGTGCCAGCAGTTCTGGGCTAGCGGGTCCGATAGGGGGGTACTTC. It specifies CASSSGLAGPIGGYF.

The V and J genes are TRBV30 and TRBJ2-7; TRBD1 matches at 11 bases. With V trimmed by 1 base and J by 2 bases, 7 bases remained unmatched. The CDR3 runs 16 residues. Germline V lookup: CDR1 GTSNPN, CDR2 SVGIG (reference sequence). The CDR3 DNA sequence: TGTGCCTGGAGTGGGGACAGGGGGGTGGGAGCCTACGAGCAGTACTTC. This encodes CAWSGDRGVGAYEQYF.

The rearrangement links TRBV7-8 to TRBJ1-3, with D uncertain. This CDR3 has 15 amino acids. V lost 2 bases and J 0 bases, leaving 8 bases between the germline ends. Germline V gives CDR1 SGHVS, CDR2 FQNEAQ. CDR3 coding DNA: TGTGCCAGCAGCTTACTGACAAGCTCTGGAAACACCATATATTTT. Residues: CASSLLTSSGNTIYF. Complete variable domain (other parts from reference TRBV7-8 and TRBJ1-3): GAGVSQSPRYKVAKRGQDVALRCDPISGHVSLFWYQQALGQGPEFLTYFQNEAQLDKSGLPSDRFFAERPEGSVSTLKIQRTQQEDSAVYLCASSLLTSSGNTIYFGEGSWLTVV.

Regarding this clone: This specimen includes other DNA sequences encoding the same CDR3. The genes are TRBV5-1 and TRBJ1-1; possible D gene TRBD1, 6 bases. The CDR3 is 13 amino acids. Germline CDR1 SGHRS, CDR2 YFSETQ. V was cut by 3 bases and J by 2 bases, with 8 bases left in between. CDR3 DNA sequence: TGCGCCAGCAGCTCACAGGGTAACACTGAAGCTTTCTTT. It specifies CASSSQGNTEAFF.

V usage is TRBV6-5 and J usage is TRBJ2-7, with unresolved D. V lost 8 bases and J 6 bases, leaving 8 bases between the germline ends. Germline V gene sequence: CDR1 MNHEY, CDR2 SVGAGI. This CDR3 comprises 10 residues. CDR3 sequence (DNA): TGTGCCAGCCGACTGGGCGAGCAGTACTTC. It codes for CASRLGEQYF.

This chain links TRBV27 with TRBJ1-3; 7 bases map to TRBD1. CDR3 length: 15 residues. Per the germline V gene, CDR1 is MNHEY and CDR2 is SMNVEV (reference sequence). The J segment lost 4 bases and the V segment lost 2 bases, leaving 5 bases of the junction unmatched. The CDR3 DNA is TGTGCCAGCAGTTTAGGGTCAGGGGGAGGAAACACCATATATTTT. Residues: CASSLGSGGGNTIYF.

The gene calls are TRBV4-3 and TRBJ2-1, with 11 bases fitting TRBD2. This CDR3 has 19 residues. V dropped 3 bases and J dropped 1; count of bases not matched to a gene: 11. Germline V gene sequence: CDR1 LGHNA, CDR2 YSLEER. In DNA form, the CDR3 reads TGCGCCAGCAGCCAGATCGGGACTAGCGGTTTTGGGTCCTACAATGAGCAGTTCTTC. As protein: CASSQIGTSGFGSYNEQFF.

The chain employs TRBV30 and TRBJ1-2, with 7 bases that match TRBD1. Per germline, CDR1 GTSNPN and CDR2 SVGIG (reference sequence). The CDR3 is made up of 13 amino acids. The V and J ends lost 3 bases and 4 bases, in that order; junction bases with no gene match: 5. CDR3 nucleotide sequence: TGTGCCTGGAGGGGGACAGTGTCCTATGGCTACACCTTC. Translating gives CAWRGTVSYGYTF.

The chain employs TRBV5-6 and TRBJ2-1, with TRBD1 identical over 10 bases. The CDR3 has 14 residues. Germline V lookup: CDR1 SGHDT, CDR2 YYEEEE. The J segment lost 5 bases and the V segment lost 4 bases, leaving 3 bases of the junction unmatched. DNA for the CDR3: TGTGCCAGCAGCGGACAGGGGGGGCACAATGAGCAGTTCTTC. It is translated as CASSGQGGHNEQFF.

In DNA, the CDR3 is TGTGCCAGCAGCCCGAGACAGGAGGAGACCCAGTACTTC. It specifies CASSPRQEETQYF. This rearrangement joins TRBV7-2 to TRBJ2-5; D may be TRBD1 (6 bases). V was trimmed by 5 bases and J by 5 bases, leaving 12 bases between them. The CDR3 has 13 amino acids. CDR1 is SGHTA, CDR2 FQGNSA, per germline. The whole variable domain, remainder taken from reference TRBV7-2 and TRBJ2-5, is GAGVSQSPSNKVTEKGKDVELRCDPISGHTALYWYRQSLGQGLEFLIYFQGNSAPDKSGLPSDRFSAERTGGSVSTLTIQRTQQEDSAVYLCASSPRQEETQYFGPGTRLLVL.

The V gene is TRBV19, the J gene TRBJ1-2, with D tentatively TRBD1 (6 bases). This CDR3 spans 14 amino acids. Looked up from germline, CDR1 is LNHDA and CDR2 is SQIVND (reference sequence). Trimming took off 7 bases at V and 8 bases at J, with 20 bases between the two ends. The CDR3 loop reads CASTFLLGGYGYTF. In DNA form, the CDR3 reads TGTGCCAGTACCTTCCTGCTAGGGGGTTACGGCTACACCTTC.

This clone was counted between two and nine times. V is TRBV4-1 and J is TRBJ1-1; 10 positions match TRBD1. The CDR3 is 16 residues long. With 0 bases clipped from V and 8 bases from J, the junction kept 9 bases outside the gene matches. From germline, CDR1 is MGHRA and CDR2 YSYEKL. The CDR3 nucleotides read TGCGCCAGCAGCCAAGATGTAGACAGGGGGCTTTGGGAAGCTTTCTTT. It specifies CASSQDVDRGLWEAFF.

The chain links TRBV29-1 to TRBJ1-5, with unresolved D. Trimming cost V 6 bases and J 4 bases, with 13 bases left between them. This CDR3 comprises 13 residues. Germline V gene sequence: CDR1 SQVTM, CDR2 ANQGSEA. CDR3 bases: TGCAGCGTCAGTGAGGGAAGAAATCAGCCCCAGCATTTT. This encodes CSVSEGRNQPQHF.

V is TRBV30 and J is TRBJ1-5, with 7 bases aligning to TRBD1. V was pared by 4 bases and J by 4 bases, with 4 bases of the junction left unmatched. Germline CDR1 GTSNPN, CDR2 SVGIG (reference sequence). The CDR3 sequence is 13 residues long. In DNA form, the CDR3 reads TGTGCCTGGACTAAACAGGGGAATCAGCCCCAGCATTTT. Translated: CAWTKQGNQPQHF.